The 11 T cell receptor beta chains below all came from one sample that was sequenced in a study of early T cells in non-severe SARS-CoV-2 infection. TCRdb re-called the 5' RACE reads with MiXCR, one entry per CDR3 protein. Altogether 70,000 or so distinct CDR3 sequences are present, roughly 11% being singletons, with the ten largest covering 6.4%. The sequenced material came from whole blood. The receptor source for this set is an adult who was a healthcare worker with PCR-confirmed SARS-CoV-2 infection or an uninfected control (not recorded which).

This CDR3 reads CSASSRTDTQYF. The CDR3 nucleotides are TGCAGTGCTAGCTCCCGGACAGATACGCAGTATTTT. The chain recombines TRBV20-1 with TRBJ2-3; D ambiguous. V gave up 3 bases and J gave up 3 bases, with 7 bases separating them. Germline-derived CDR1 and CDR2 are DFQATT and SNEGSKA (reference sequence). The CDR3 spans 12 residues.

This clonotype was seen repeatedly, ten times or more. This chain connects TRBV2 to TRBJ1-6; D gene uncertain. The CDR3 has 14 amino acids. Germline lookup yields CDR1 SNHLY and CDR2 FYNNEI. Trimming pared 4 bases from V and 6 bases from J, leaving 10 bases between. In nucleotides, the CDR3 is TGTGCCAGCAGTGTGATTGATAGTAATTCACCCCTCCACTTT. This gives the protein CASSVIDSNSPLHF. Supplemented by reference TRBV2 and TRBJ1-6, the full variable domain reads EPEVTQTPSHQVTQMGQEVILRCVPISNHLYFYWYRQILGQKVEFLVSFYNNEISEKSEIFDDQFSVERPDGSNFTLKIRSTKLEDSAMYFCASSVIDSNSPLHFGNGTRLTVT.

This clonotype was seen more than once but under ten times. CDR3: CASSWDGYEQYF. The CDR3 DNA reads TGTGCCAGCAGTTGGGATGGGTACGAGCAGTACTTC. The gene calls are TRBV12-3 or TRBV12-4 and TRBJ2-7, with D hard to call. The CDR3 has 12 residues. The V end lost 4 bases, the J end lost 4 bases, and 8 bases lay between the germline ends.

The chain employs TRBV11-3 and TRBJ2-1, with unresolved D. CDR3 size: 15 residues. From germline, CDR1 is SGHNT and CDR2 YENEEA. Trimming stripped 5 bases from V and 5 bases from J, with 16 bases between. The chain's CDR3 is CASSRWRGTDNEQFF. For the CDR3, the DNA is TGTGCCAGCAGCCGATGGAGAGGCACAGACAATGAGCAGTTCTTC.

The V and J genes are TRBV7-2 and TRBJ1-5, with no clear D. The CDR3 sequence is 13 residues long. Germline assignment: CDR1 SGHTA and CDR2 FQGNSA. V was clipped by 5 bases and J by 1 base, with 6 bases between them. CDR3 loop: CASSPDSNQPQHF. In DNA, the CDR3 is TGTGCCAGCAGCCCCGACAGCAATCAGCCCCAGCATTTT.

The chain uses TRBV28 and TRBJ2-7, with D perhaps TRBD1 (5 bases). The ends were cut back, 6 bases at V and 4 bases at J, with 13 bases in the middle. Germline V CDR1 and CDR2: MDHEN, SYDVKM. The CDR3 is 13 residues long. The CDR3 loop reads CASSRVGQYEQYF. In DNA form, the CDR3 reads TGTGCCAGCAGCCGGGTGGGGCAGTACGAGCAGTACTTC.

This clonotype was counted between two and nine times. The rearrangement joins TRBV12-3 or TRBV12-4 to TRBJ2-5; D could derive from TRBD1 or TRBD2 (6 bases each). The CDR3 consists of 17 residues. Trimming removed 5 bases from V and 4 bases from J, with 23 bases in between. The DNA of the CDR3 is TGTGCCAGCAGTAATGGACAGTCCCTAGGAGGGTCAGAGACCCAGTACTTC. Protein product: CASSNGQSLGGSETQYF.

This clonotype was seen repeatedly, ten times or more. V usage is TRBV6-1 and J usage is TRBJ2-1; a possible D gene is TRBD2 (5 bases). V was trimmed by 3 bases and J by 4 bases, leaving 16 bases between them. CDR3 length: 16 amino acids. Germline V gene lookup returns CDR1 MNHNS and CDR2 SASEGT. The CDR3, as DNA: TGTGCCAGCAGTGATGTGGTACTAGAGCCTTACAATGAGCAGTTCTTC. Translation gives CASSDVVLEPYNEQFF.

This clonotype showed up many times. The rearrangement uses TRBV19 and TRBJ2-1; D unresolved. Trimming stripped 3 bases from V and 9 bases from J, with 15 bases between. Germline V lookup: CDR1 LNHDA, CDR2 SQIVND (reference sequence). This CDR3 contains 14 residues. The CDR3 here is CASSISFSGAEQFF. CDR3 DNA sequence: TGTGCCAGTAGTATTTCGTTTTCGGGTGCTGAGCAGTTCTTC.

This clonotype occurred many times. This chain connects TRBV28 to TRBJ2-1; D ambiguous. From germline, CDR1 is MDHEN and CDR2 SYDVKM. CDR3 length equals 13 residues. The V and J ends lost 6 bases and 2 bases respectively, with 8 bases between them. The DNA for the CDR3 is TGTGCCAGCAGCGACTCACCCTACAATGAGCAGTTCTTC. Protein sequence: CASSDSPYNEQFF.

The sample holds many counts of this clonotype. This rearrangement joins TRBV29-1 to TRBJ1-2; D is unresolved. Trimming removed 0 bases at V and 5 bases at J, with 19 bases between. Germline CDR1 and CDR2: SQVTM and ANQGSEA. There are 16 residues in the CDR3. The CDR3 spells CSVEDHSVGPDYGYTF. CDR3 DNA sequence: TGCAGCGTTGAAGATCATAGCGTGGGCCCAGATTATGGCTACACCTTC.